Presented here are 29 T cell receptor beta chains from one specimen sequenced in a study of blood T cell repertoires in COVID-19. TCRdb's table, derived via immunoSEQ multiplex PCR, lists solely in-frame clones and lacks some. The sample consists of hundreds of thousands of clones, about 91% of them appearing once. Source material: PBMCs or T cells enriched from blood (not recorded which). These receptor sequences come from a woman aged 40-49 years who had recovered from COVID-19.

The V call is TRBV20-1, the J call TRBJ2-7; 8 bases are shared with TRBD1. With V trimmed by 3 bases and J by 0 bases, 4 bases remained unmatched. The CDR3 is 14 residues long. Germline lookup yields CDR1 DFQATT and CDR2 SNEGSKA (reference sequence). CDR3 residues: CSASSGTGSYEQYF. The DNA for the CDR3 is TGCAGTGCTAGTTCTGGGACAGGCTCCTACGAGCAGTACTTC.

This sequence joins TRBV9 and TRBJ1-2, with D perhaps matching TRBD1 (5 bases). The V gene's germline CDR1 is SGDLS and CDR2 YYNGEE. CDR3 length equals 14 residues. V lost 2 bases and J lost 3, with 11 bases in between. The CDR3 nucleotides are TGTGCCAGCAGCGTGGGGGGAGGGTACTATGGCTACACCTTC. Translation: CASSVGGGYYGYTF.

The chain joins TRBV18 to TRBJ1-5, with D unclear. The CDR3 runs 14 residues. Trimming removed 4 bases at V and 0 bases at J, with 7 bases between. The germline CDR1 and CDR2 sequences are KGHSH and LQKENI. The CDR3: CASSHGASNQPQHF. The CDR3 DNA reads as TGTGCCAGCTCACACGGAGCTAGCAATCAGCCCCAGCATTTT. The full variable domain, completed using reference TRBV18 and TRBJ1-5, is NAGVMQNPRHLVRRRGQEARLRCSPMKGHSHVYWYRQLPEEGLKFMVYLQKENIIDESGMPKERFSAEFPKEGPSILRIQQVVRGDSAAYFCASSHGASNQPQHFGDGTRLSIL.

As DNA, the CDR3 is TGTGCCAGCTCAGGGAGCGGGAGCTCGTACAATGAGCAGTTCTTC. Its translation is CASSGSGSSYNEQFF. The rearrangement uses TRBV18 and TRBJ2-1; 8 nucleotides align to TRBD2. CDR1 and CDR2 from the germline V gene are KGHSH and LQKENI. V gave up 5 bases and J gave up 4 bases; unmatched junction bases: 7. The CDR3 has 15 residues.

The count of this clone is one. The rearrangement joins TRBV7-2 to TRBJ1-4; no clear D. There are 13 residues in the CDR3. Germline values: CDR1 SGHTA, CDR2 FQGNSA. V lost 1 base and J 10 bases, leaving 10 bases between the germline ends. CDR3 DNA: TGTGCCAGCAGCTTAGAGGCAGAGGCAAAACTGTTTTTT. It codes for CASSLEAEAKLFF.

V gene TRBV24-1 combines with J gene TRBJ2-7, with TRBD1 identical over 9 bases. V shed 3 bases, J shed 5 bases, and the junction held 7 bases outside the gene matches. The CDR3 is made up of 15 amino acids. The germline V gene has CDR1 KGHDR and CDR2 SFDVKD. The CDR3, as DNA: TGTGCCACCAGTGATCTAGGGACAGGGCACAACGAGCAGTACTTC. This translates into CATSDLGTGHNEQYF.

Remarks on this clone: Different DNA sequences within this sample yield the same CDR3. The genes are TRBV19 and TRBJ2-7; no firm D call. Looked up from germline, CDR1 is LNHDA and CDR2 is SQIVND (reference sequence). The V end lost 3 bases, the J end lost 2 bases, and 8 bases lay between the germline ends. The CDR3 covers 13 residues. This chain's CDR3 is CASSISRAYEQYF. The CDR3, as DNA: TGTGCCAGTAGTATTTCCCGCGCCTACGAGCAGTACTTC.

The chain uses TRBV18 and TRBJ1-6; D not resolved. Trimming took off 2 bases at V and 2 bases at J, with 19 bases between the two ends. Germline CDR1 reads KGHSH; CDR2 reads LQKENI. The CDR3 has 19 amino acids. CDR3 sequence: CASSPFRPLREPYNSPLHF. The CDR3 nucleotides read TGTGCCAGCTCACCATTCCGTCCGTTAAGGGAGCCCTATAATTCACCCCTCCACTTT.

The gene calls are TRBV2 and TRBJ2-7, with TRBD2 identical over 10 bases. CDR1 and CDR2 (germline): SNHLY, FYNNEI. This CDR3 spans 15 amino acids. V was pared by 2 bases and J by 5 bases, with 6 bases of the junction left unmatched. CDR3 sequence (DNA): TGTGCCAGCAGTGAACAGCGGGAGGGCCCCCACGAGCAGTACTTC. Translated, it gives CASSEQREGPHEQYF.

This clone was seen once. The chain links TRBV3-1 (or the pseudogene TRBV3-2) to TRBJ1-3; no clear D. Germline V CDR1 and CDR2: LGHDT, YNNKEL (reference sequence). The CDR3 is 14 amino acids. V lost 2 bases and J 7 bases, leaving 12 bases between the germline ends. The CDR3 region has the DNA TGTGCCAGCAGCCAACGGAGCAGCGGGAACACCATATATTTT. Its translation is CASSQRSSGNTIYF.

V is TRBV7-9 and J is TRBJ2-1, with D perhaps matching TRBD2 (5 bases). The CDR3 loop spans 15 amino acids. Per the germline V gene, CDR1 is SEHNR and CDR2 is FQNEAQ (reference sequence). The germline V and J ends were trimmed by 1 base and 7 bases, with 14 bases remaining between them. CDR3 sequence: CASSLVDEGKNEQFF. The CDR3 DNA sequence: TGTGCCAGCAGCTTAGTTGATGAGGGAAAAAATGAGCAGTTCTTC.

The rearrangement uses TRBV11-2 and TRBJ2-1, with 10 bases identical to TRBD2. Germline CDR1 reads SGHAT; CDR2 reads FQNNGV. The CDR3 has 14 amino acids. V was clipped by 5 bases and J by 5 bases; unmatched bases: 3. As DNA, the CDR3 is TGTGCCAGCAGCGGGACTAGCGCGAACAATGAGCAGTTCTTC. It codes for CASSGTSANNEQFF.

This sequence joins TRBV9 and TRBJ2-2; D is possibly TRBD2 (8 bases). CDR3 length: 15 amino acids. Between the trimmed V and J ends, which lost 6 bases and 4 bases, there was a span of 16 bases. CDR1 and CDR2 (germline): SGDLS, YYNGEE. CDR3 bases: TGTGCCAGCACCGACAGGGCGGGAGGCACCGGGGAGCTGTTTTTT. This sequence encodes CASTDRAGGTGELFF.

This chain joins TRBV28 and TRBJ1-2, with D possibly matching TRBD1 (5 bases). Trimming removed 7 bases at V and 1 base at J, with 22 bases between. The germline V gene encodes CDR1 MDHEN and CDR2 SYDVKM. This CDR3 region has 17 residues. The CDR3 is CASTEFGGGSSNYGYTF. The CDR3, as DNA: TGTGCCAGCACCGAATTCGGGGGGGGGTCAAGTAACTATGGCTACACCTTC.

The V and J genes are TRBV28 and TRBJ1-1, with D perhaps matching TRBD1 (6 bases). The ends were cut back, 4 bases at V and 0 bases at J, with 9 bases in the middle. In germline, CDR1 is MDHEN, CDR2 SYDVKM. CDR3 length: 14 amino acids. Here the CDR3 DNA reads TGTGCCAGCAGTTCCGGGACATTGAACACTGAAGCTTTCTTT. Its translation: CASSSGTLNTEAFF.

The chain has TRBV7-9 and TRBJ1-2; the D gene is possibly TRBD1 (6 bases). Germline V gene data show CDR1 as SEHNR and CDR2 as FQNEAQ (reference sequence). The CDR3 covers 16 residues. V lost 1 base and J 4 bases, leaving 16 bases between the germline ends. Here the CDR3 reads CASSLVGPQGGYGYTF. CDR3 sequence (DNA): TGTGCCAGCAGCTTAGTCGGGCCCCAAGGGGGCTATGGCTACACCTTC.

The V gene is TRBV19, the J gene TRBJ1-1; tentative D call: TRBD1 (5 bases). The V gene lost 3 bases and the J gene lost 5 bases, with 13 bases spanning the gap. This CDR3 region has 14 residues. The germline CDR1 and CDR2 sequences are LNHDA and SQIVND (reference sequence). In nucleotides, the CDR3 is TGTGCCAGTAGTATCACCCCAGGGATTACTGAAGCTTTCTTT. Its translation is CASSITPGITEAFF.

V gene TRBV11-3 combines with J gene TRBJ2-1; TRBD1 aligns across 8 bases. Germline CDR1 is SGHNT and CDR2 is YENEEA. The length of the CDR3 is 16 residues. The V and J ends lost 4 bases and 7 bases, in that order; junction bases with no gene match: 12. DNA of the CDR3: TGTGCCAGCAGCTCCTTTGGGCAGGGGGCGAGAAATGAGCAGTTCTTC. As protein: CASSSFGQGARNEQFF.

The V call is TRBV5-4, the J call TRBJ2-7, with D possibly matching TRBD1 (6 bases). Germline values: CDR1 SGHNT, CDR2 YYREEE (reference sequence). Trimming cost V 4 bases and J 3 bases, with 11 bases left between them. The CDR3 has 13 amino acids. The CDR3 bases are TGTGCCAGCAGCCTGGGACAACACTACGAGCAGTACTTC. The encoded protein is CASSLGQHYEQYF. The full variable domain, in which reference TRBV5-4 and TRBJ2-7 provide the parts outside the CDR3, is ETGVTQSPTHLIKTRGQQVTLRCSSQSGHNTVSWYQQALGQGPQFIFQYYREEENGRGNFPPRFSGLQFPNYSSELNVNALELDDSALYLCASSLGQHYEQYFGPGTRLTVT.

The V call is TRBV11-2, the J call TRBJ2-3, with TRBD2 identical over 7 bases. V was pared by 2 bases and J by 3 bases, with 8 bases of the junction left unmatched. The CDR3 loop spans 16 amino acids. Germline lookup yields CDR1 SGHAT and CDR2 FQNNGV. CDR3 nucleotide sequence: TGTGCCAGCAGCTTAAGGTCGGGAGGTGGGACAGATACGCAGTATTTT. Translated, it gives CASSLRSGGGTDTQYF. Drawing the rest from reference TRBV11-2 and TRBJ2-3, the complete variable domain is EAGVAQSPRYKIIEKRQSVAFWCNPISGHATLYWYQQILGQGPKLLIQFQNNGVVDDSQLPKDRFSAERLKGVDSTLKIQPAKLEDSAVYLCASSLRSGGGTDTQYFGPGTRLTVL.

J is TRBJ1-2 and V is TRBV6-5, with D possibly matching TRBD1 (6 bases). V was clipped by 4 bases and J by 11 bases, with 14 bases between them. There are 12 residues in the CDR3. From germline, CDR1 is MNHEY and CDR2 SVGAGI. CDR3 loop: CASSLGGGRYTF. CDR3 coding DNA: TGTGCCAGCAGTTTGGGAGGGGGTCGTTACACCTTC.

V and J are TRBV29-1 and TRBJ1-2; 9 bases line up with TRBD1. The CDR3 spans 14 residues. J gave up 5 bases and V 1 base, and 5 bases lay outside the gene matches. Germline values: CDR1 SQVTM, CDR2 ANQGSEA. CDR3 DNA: TGCAGCGTTGAAGGGGTCGGGACAGGGTATGGCTACACCTTC. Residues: CSVEGVGTGYGYTF.

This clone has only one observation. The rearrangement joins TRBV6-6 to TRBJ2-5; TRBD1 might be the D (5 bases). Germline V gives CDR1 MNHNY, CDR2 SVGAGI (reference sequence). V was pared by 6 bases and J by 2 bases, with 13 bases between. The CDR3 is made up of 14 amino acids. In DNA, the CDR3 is TGTGCCAGCAGCCTTCTAAGGACACAAGAGACCCAGTACTTC. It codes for CASSLLRTQETQYF.

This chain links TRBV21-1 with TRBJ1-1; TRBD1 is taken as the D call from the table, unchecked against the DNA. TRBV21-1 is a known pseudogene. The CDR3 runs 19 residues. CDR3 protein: CASSKAPGTGGHPNTEAFF. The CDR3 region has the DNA TGTGCCAGCAGCAAAGCCCCCGGGACAGGGGGCCACCCGAACACTGAAGCTTTCTTT.

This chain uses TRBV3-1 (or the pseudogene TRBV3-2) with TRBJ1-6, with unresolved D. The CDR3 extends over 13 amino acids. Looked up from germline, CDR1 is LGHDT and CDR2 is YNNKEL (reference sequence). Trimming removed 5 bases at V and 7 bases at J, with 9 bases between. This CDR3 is CASSSSLNSPLHF. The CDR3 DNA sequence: TGTGCCAGCAGCTCCTCTTTGAATTCACCCCTCCACTTT.

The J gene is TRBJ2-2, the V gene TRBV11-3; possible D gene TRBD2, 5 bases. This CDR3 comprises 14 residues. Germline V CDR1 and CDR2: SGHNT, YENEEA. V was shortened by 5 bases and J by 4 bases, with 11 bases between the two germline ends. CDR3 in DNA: TGTGCCAGCAGCCCCACCGGGGTCACCGGGGAGCTGTTTTTT. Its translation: CASSPTGVTGELFF.

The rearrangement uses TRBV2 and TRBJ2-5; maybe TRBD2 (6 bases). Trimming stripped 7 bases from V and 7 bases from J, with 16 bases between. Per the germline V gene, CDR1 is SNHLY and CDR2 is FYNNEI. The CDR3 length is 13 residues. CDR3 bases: TGTGCCAGCAAGGGGACTTCCCAGGGGACCCAGTACTTC. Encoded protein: CASKGTSQGTQYF.

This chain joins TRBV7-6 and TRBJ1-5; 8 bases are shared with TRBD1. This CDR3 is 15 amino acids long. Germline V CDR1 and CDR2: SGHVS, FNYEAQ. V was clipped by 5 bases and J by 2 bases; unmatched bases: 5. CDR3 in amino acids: CASSQTQGGNQPQHF. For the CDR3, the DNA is TGTGCCAGCAGCCAGACACAGGGGGGCAATCAGCCCCAGCATTTT.

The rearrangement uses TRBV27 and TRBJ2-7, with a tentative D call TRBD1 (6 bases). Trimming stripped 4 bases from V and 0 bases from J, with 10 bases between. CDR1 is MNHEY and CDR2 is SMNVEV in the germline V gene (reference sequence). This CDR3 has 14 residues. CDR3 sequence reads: CASSWGHPSYEQYF. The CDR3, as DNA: TGTGCCAGCAGTTGGGGACACCCCTCCTACGAGCAGTACTTC.